Listed here is a single T cell receptor beta chain. The data stem from a study of cytomegalovirus exposure and HLA in healthy donors. Study at large: The same platform was used for the 120 validation repertoires and the roughly 700 first-cohort repertoires, a later analysis reported.

Per the germline V gene, CDR1 is MNHEY and CDR2 is SMNVEV (reference sequence). The CDR3 runs to 14 residues. The V segment lost 4 bases and the J segment 5 bases; nucleotides outside the gene matches: 3. Sequencing was performed with immunoSEQ multiplex PCR; in TCRdb, only in-frame clones are kept and a portion is missing. The repertoire includes some 100,000 clones, 88% of them detected once, and 1.5% to 2% sits in the top ten. The receptor's source is a man between 18 and 29 years old in good health and CMV-seronegative. This sequence joins TRBV27 and TRBJ1-2; 11 nucleotides line up with TRBD1. Input material: PBMCs. The CDR3 DNA follows: TGTGCCAGCAGTTCGGGACAGGGGGTTTATGGCTACACCTTC. Translated: CASSSGQGVYGYTF.